The rows below give T cell receptor beta chains drawn from one sample of a study of long-term antiretroviral therapy in people with HIV. TCRdb keeps only in-frame clones here, not all; method: immunoSEQ multiplex PCR. Altogether 26,000 or so clones are present, approximately 87% being singletons, with the ten largest covering over 3.5%. This specimen consisted of unsorted PBMCs, obtained 0.5 years after starting antiretroviral therapy. These receptors were taken from a woman between 18 and 30 years old with HIV. CDR3s include the opening cysteine and the closing phenylalanine or tryptophan. D genes are given only for firm matches. Part of the rows lack a size; the others show once, few, many or a class for expanded clones.

cdr3_aa	cdr3_nt	d_call	clone_size	v_call	j_call
CASSSKPRAQETQYF	TGTGCCAGCAGCTCAAAGCCCCGGGCGCAAGAGACCCAGTACTTC	-	once	TRBV21-1	TRBJ2-5
CASSLVLAGWEQYF	TGTGCCAGCAGCTTAGTACTAGCCGGCTGGGAGCAGTACTTC	-	-	TRBV11-2	TRBJ2-5
CASSVEPGATLQETQYF	TGTGCCAGCAGCGTAGAACCTGGAGCAACGCTGCAAGAGACCCAGTACTTC	-	-	TRBV9	TRBJ2-5
CASSSPRTGLAKNIQYF	TGTGCCAGCAGCTCTCCCCGGACTGGGCTAGCCAAAAACATTCAGTACTTC	-	-	TRBV27	TRBJ2-4
CSVEGLAGVSYEQYF	TGCAGCGTTGAGGGACTAGCGGGAGTGTCCTACGAGCAGTACTTC	TRBD2	-	TRBV29-1	TRBJ2-7
CASSSGWDSDHEQYF	TGCGCCAGCAGCTCCGGGTGGGATAGCGACCACGAGCAGTACTTC	-	-	TRBV5-1	TRBJ2-7
CASSTLRTGPQREKLFF	TGTGCCAGTAGTACTCTGAGGACAGGGCCGCAACGGGAAAAACTGTTTTTT	TRBD1	-	TRBV19	TRBJ1-4
CASRIAGGYEQYF	TGTGCCAGCAGGATAGCGGGAGGTTACGAGCAGTACTTC	TRBD2	-	TRBV2	TRBJ2-7
CASSIAPGSEAFF	TGTGCCAGTAGTATAGCACCGGGTTCTGAAGCTTTCTTT	-	-	TRBV19	TRBJ1-1
CASSEGDYEQYF	TGTGCCAGCAGTGAAGGGGATTACGAGCAGTACTTC	-	-	TRBV2	TRBJ2-7
CASSLSPRTGYNEQFF	TGTGCCAGCAGCTTATCGCCGCGGACAGGGTACAATGAGCAGTTCTTC	TRBD1	-	TRBV7-3	TRBJ2-1